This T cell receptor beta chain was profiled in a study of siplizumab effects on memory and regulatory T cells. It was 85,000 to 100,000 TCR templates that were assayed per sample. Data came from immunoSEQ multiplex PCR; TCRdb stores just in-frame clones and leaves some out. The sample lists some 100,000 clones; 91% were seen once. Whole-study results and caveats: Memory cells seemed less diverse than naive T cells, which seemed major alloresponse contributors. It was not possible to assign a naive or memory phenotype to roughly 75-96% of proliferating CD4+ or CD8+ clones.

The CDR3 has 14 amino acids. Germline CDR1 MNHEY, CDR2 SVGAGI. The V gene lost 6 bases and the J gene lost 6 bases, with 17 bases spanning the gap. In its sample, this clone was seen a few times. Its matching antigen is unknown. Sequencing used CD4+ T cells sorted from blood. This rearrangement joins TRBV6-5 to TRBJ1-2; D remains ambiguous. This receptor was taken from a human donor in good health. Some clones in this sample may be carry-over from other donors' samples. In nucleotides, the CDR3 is TGTGCCAGCAGCCTATTATCGGATCGTAATGGCTACACCTTC. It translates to CASSLLSDRNGYTF.